A selection of T cell receptor beta chains follows, all from one sample in a study of cytomegalovirus exposure and HLA in healthy donors. Generated by immunoSEQ multiplex PCR, the TCRdb table keeps only in-frame clones and is missing some. In the table there are tens of thousands of clones, around 83% of which are singletons. The sample comprised PBMCs. Every receptor here comes from a young man in good health and CMV-seronegative. Each CDR3 is given without its conserved first and last residue. The D gene is left open where the match is weak. Clone size is not always given. Where it is, it says once, few, many or a class for expanded clones.

v_gene,abundance,len,d_gene,j_gene,CDR3aa
TRBV6-5,.,13,TRBD2,TRBJ2-7,ASSSTSGSVDEQY
TRBV4-3,.,12,TRBD1,TRBJ2-7,ASSQNRGSYEQY
TRBV7-2,.,13,.,TRBJ1-2,ASSPSGSRGCGYT
TRBV14,.,13,TRBD1,TRBJ2-7,ASSSISGQGYEQY
TRBV27,.,16,TRBD2,TRBJ2-3,ASSLTLTSGDHTDTQY
TRBV4-3,medium-sized,15,.,TRBJ2-3,ASSPGVRGAGTDTQY
TRBV6-5,.,13,TRBD1,TRBJ2-7,ASSYGRQGDLEQY
TRBV9,.,12,TRBD1,TRBJ2-7,ASSPRTGTYEQY
TRBV5-1,.,13,.,TRBJ2-2,ASSLAQADGGELF
TRBV5-1,.,12,TRBD2,TRBJ2-7,ASSLSGGMYEQY
TRBV2,.,14,TRBD2,TRBJ2-1,ASSAAGWTSGNEQF
TRBV9,.,13,.,TRBJ2-1,ASSVGVSSYNEQF
TRBV6-1,.,16,TRBD1,TRBJ1-5,ASSVNDRGGYSNQPQH
TRBV4-1,.,11,.,TRBJ2-7,ASSQLMADEQY
TRBV5-5,.,12,TRBD1,TRBJ2-7,ASRMTGTGGEQY
TRBV9,.,13,.,TRBJ2-3,ASSQDLPYTDTQY
TRBV14,.,14,TRBD1,TRBJ1-4,ASSQDQGGYDEKLF
TRBV9,.,13,TRBD2,TRBJ2-1,ASSPTSGPLNEQF
TRBV7-9,.,15,.,TRBJ2-6,ASSLKVGSSGANVLT
TRBV5-8,.,12,TRBD2,TRBJ2-5,ASSPGLALETQY
TRBV7-9,.,15,TRBD2,TRBJ2-4,ASSSPLAGVAKNIQY